The 31 T cell receptor beta chains below were found in one sample sequenced in a study of identical twins. Via MiXCR, TCRdb re-called the 5' RACE reads, giving one row per CDR3 protein. This sample has 150,000 or so distinct CDR3 sequences, with 3% to 4.5% found just once. The sequenced material came from memory T cells sorted from blood. The source of these receptors is a man aged 18 to 30 in good health.

The sample holds a few counts of this clonotype. The V call is TRBV2, the J call TRBJ2-5, with 8 bases lining up with TRBD2. Germline V gene lookup returns CDR1 SNHLY and CDR2 FYNNEI. Trimming took 2 bases from V and 7 from J; bases not matched to a gene: 9. CDR3 length: 15 amino acids. CDR3: CASSESGGRRLTQYF. In DNA, the CDR3 is TGTGCCAGCAGTGAATCTGGCGGGAGGAGGCTGACCCAGTACTTC. Complete variable domain (other parts from reference TRBV2 and TRBJ2-5): EPEVTQTPSHQVTQMGQEVILRCVPISNHLYFYWYRQILGQKVEFLVSFYNNEISEKSEIFDDQFSVERPDGSNFTLKIRSTKLEDSAMYFCASSESGGRRLTQYFGPGTRLLVL.

This clonotype was detected many times. The chain joins TRBV27 to TRBJ1-5, with D unclear. The germline V gene encodes CDR1 MNHEY and CDR2 SMNVEV (reference sequence). The CDR3 contains 14 residues. V lost 3 bases, J lost 6 bases, and 12 bases lay in between. The CDR3 region is CASSFSGALQPQHF. The CDR3 nucleotides are TGTGCCAGCAGTTTTTCCGGTGCCCTTCAGCCCCAGCATTTT.

This clonotype was seen repeatedly, ten times or more. The gene calls are TRBV20-1 and TRBJ2-7; TRBD2 matches at 10 bases. Losses at the gene ends were 5 bases for V and 3 bases for J; bases not matched to a gene: 7. Germline V lookup: CDR1 DFQATT, CDR2 SNEGSKA (reference sequence). The CDR3 contains 14 residues. This CDR3 is CSAAPPSGGYEQYF. The CDR3 nucleotides are TGCAGTGCTGCCCCCCCTAGCGGGGGCTACGAGCAGTACTTC.

This clonotype was seen repeatedly, ten times or more. The rearrangement links TRBV5-5 to TRBJ2-7, with TRBD1 matching 7 bases. The length of the CDR3 is 15 residues. Germline CDR1 SGHKS, CDR2 YYEKEE (reference sequence). V lost 6 bases, J lost 2 bases, and 11 bases stayed unmatched. As DNA, the CDR3 is TGTGCCAGCACATCTACCGGGGACAGCACCTACGAGCAGTACTTC. Amino acids: CASTSTGDSTYEQYF.

This clonotype was seen ten or more times. This rearrangement joins TRBV24-1 to TRBJ2-1; D is uncertain. With 2 bases removed from V and 4 bases from J, the gap between germline ends came to 8 bases. The germline CDR1 and CDR2 sequences are KGHDR and SFDVKD. The CDR3 sequence is 14 residues long. CDR3 region: CATSDSGGYNEQFF. CDR3 nucleotides: TGTGCCACCAGTGATTCTGGCGGTTACAATGAGCAGTTCTTC.

This clonotype occurred many times. V usage is TRBV7-2 and J usage is TRBJ2-5, with no clear D. Germline V gene sequence: CDR1 SGHTA, CDR2 FQGNSA. This CDR3 is 12 amino acids long. V was shortened by 6 bases and J by 5 bases, with 10 bases between the two germline ends. The DNA of the CDR3 is TGTGCCAGCAGTTTGGTGGGGGAGACCCAGTACTTC. Translating gives CASSLVGETQYF.

This clonotype was counted at least ten times. CDR3 in DNA: TGCAGTGCTTTCCAACAGGGGCCCAATCAGCCCCAGCATTTT. Residues: CSAFQQGPNQPQHF. V gene TRBV20-1 combines with J gene TRBJ1-5; 7 positions agree with TRBD1. The CDR3 spans 14 residues. In germline, CDR1 is DFQATT, CDR2 SNEGSKA (reference sequence). The junction had 7 bases not matched to a gene; V was cut back by 5 bases and J by 3 bases.

V is TRBV5-1 and J is TRBJ2-1; 12 bases align to TRBD2. V was clipped by 4 bases and J by 7 bases; unmatched bases: 6. Germline CDR1 SGHRS, CDR2 YFSETQ. The CDR3 is 15 residues long. CDR3 DNA sequence: TGCGCCAGCAGCGGTACTAGCGGGAGGATAAATGAGCAGTTCTTC. It translates to CASSGTSGRINEQFF.

The table lists this clonotype with many counts. This sequence joins TRBV28 and TRBJ2-7; TRBD1 might be the D (6 bases). In germline, CDR1 is MDHEN, CDR2 SYDVKM. V lost 5 bases to trimming and J lost 6 bases, with 17 bases between them. CDR3 size: 14 residues. DNA of the CDR3: TGTGCCAGCAGTATGACAGTCCCCAGGGGCGAGCAGTACTTC. Residues: CASSMTVPRGEQYF.

This clonotype was detected many times. The V and J genes are TRBV28 and TRBJ2-5, with TRBD2 as a possible D gene (6 bases). CDR3 length: 12 residues. Germline assignment: CDR1 MDHEN and CDR2 SYDVKM. V lost 8 bases and J 2 bases, leaving 9 bases between the germline ends. The CDR3 coding sequence is TGTGCCAGCCAGACTAGTCAAGAGACCCAGTACTTC. Translation gives CASQTSQETQYF.

The table lists this clonotype with many counts. The junction differs from germline at one of its ends, possibly a read error. This chain links TRBV7-2 with TRBJ2-5; 11 nucleotides align to TRBD2. The CDR3 is 14 residues long. CDR1 is SGHTA, CDR2 FQGNSA, per germline. Here the CDR3 DNA reads TGTGCCAGCAGCCTCCCGGGACTAGCGGTCGGTTTGCACTTC. Amino acid sequence: CASSLPGLAVGLHF.

This clonotype has ten or more counts. The V gene is TRBV20-1, the J gene TRBJ1-5; possible D gene TRBD1, 5 bases. The CDR3 is 16 amino acids. Trimming took 4 bases from V and 2 from J, leaving 18 bases between them. Germline V gene sequence: CDR1 DFQATT, CDR2 SNEGSKA (reference sequence). CDR3 nucleotide sequence: TGCAGTGCTAATACCGGTGGACACAAGCGCAATCAGCCCCAGCATTTT. Its translation: CSANTGGHKRNQPQHF.

This clonotype has at least ten counts. This sequence joins TRBV12-3 or TRBV12-4 and TRBJ2-1; 11 bases agree with TRBD2. This CDR3 contains 15 residues. V was pared by 5 bases and J by 7 bases, with 7 bases of the junction left unmatched. Written as DNA, the CDR3 is TGTGCCAGCAGTACAGTAGCGGGAGGGTTGAATGAGCAGTTCTTC. The encoded protein is CASSTVAGGLNEQFF.

This clonotype has a count of ten or more. The chain uses TRBV20-1 and TRBJ2-7; 11 nucleotides match TRBD2. J lost 2 bases, V lost 7 bases, and 10 bases had no gene match. CDR3 length equals 15 residues. Germline V gene sequence: CDR1 DFQATT, CDR2 SNEGSKA (reference sequence). The CDR3, as DNA: TGCAGTGTCACATTCGGGACTAGCGGAGCCTACGAGCAGTACTTC. Its translation is CSVTFGTSGAYEQYF.

The chain carries TRBV2 and TRBJ2-3; D might be TRBD1 or TRBD2, each matching 5 bases. The germline V gene has CDR1 SNHLY and CDR2 FYNNEI. Trimming left V 6 bases short and J 14 bases short, with 18 bases between. The CDR3 length is 12 residues. DNA of the CDR3: TGTGCCAGCAGGAACCGGGACCTCCAGGGGTATTTT. This codes for CASRNRDLQGYF.

This clonotype occurred many times. This chain joins TRBV12-3 or TRBV12-4 and TRBJ1-1; no reliable D call. The CDR3 totals 13 residues. Deletions cut 4 bases from V and 6 bases from J, with 12 bases between. CDR3 nucleotides: TGTGCCAGCAGTTGGGTTACGGGATCTGAAGCTTTCTTT. Its protein product is CASSWVTGSEAFF.

Only a few counts were recorded for this clonotype. V is TRBV6-1 and J is TRBJ2-3; 7 bases map to TRBD2. This CDR3 has 14 residues. The V and J ends lost 6 bases and 0 bases, in that order; junction bases with no gene match: 3. Germline CDR1 and CDR2: MNHNS and SASEGT. The CDR3 here is CASSQRDSTDTQYF. The CDR3 DNA sequence: TGTGCCAGCAGCCAGCGGGATAGCACAGATACGCAGTATTTT.

This clonotype was seen ten or more times. This chain links TRBV27 with TRBJ2-2; D not resolved. CDR1 and CDR2 (germline): MNHEY, SMNVEV (reference sequence). This CDR3 has 13 amino acids. Trimming took 2 bases from V and 5 from J, leaving 6 bases between them. This chain's CDR3 is CASSLGRTGELFF. CDR3 sequence (DNA): TGTGCCAGCAGTTTAGGGCGGACCGGGGAGCTGTTTTTT.

This clonotype was observed many times. The CDR3 is CSAQGPGVSNQPQHF. For the CDR3, the DNA is TGCAGTGCTCAGGGGCCGGGGGTAAGCAATCAGCCCCAGCATTTT. This chain connects TRBV20-1 to TRBJ1-5; D perhaps matches TRBD1 (6 bases). CDR1 and CDR2 from the germline V gene are DFQATT and SNEGSKA (reference sequence). V gave up 5 bases and J gave up 1 base, with 15 bases separating them. The CDR3 runs to 15 residues.

J is TRBJ2-5 and V is TRBV20-1, with TRBD2 matching over 11 bases. The germline V gene has CDR1 DFQATT and CDR2 SNEGSKA (reference sequence). The CDR3 contains 13 residues. V was clipped by 6 bases and J by 3 bases; unmatched bases: 3. CDR3 residues: CSALLAGEETQYF. CDR3 DNA sequence: TGCAGTGCCTTACTAGCGGGAGAAGAGACCCAGTACTTC.

This clonotype has a count of ten or more. V usage is TRBV6-1 and J usage is TRBJ2-1; a weak D match, TRBD1 (8 bases). V gave up 10 bases and J gave up 4 bases, with 17 bases separating them. CDR1 and CDR2 (germline): MNHNS, SASEGT. The CDR3 totals 14 residues. The CDR3 protein is CATTQGGGYNEQFF. The CDR3 nucleotides read TGTGCCACCACACAGGGGGGAGGGTACAATGAGCAGTTCTTC.

The table lists this clonotype with many counts. The chain uses TRBV5-6 and TRBJ2-2, with no clear D. The CDR3 is 16 residues long. Germline CDR1 SGHDT, CDR2 YYEEEE. Trimming removed 6 bases from V and 2 bases from J, with 17 bases in between. The DNA for the CDR3 is TGTGCCAGCACCCGGCGGATGAGCTACAACACCGGGGAGCTGTTTTTT. It yields the protein CASTRRMSYNTGELFF.

The chain has TRBV7-2 and TRBJ2-5; the match to TRBD2 covers 7 bases. With V trimmed by 4 bases and J by 1 base, 9 bases remained unmatched. This CDR3 region has 16 residues. The germline V gene encodes CDR1 SGHTA and CDR2 FQGNSA. CDR3 in amino acids: CASSSRLAVPQETQYF. Here the CDR3 DNA reads TGTGCCAGCAGCTCCAGACTAGCAGTCCCCCAAGAGACCCAGTACTTC. The variable domain in full, completed from reference TRBV7-2 and TRBJ2-5, reads GAGVSQSPSNKVTEKGKDVELRCDPISGHTALYWYRQSLGQGLEFLIYFQGNSAPDKSGLPSDRFSAERTGGSVSTLTIQRTQQEDSAVYLCASSSRLAVPQETQYFGPGTRLLVL.

This clonotype occurred many times. The chain has TRBV14 and TRBJ2-2, with D tentatively TRBD1 or TRBD2 (5 bases each). Looked up from germline, CDR1 is SGHDN and CDR2 is FVKESK. Trimming stripped 1 base from V and 6 bases from J, with 12 bases between. CDR3 length: 15 residues. CDR3 protein: CASSQVGPSSGELFF. The CDR3 DNA sequence: TGTGCCAGCAGCCAAGTGGGACCCAGCTCCGGGGAGCTGTTTTTT.

This clonotype was detected many times. The J gene is TRBJ2-2, the V gene TRBV12-3 or TRBV12-4; D gene unclear. V lost 7 bases to trimming and J lost 1 base, with 10 bases between them. The CDR3 runs to 14 residues. The CDR3 sequence is CASIIRGNTGELFF. CDR3 nucleotides: TGTGCCAGCATTATTAGAGGGAACACCGGGGAGCTGTTTTTT.

This clonotype was counted many times. The chain's CDR3 is CASSPLAETQYF. Written as DNA, the CDR3 is TGTGCCAGCAGCCCATTGGCGGAGACCCAGTACTTC. The chain combines TRBV11-2 with TRBJ2-5; D is unclear. CDR1 is SGHAT, CDR2 FQNNGV, per germline. The CDR3 has 12 amino acids. The ends were cut back, 5 bases at V and 5 bases at J, with 9 bases in the middle.

This clonotype was counted many times. The chain is built from TRBV28 and TRBJ2-3; 10 nucleotides agree with TRBD2. CDR3 length equals 15 residues. The V gene end was trimmed by 5 bases and the J gene end by 8 bases; junction bases not matched to a gene: 10. Germline V gene sequence: CDR1 MDHEN, CDR2 SYDVKM. The chain's CDR3 is CASSSRLAGAPTQYF. The CDR3 DNA sequence: TGTGCCAGCAGTAGTCGGCTAGCGGGAGCCCCTACGCAGTATTTT.

This clonotype was recorded many times. This chain joins TRBV11-2 and TRBJ2-3; D remains ambiguous. CDR1 and CDR2 (germline): SGHAT, FQNNGV. The V gene lost 5 bases and the J gene lost 6 bases, with 6 bases spanning the gap. The CDR3 extends over 11 amino acids. For the CDR3, the DNA is TGTGCCAGCAGCCTGGGGGATACGCAGTATTTT. This translates into CASSLGDTQYF.

There are many counts of this clonotype. This chain links TRBV20-1 with TRBJ1-5; unclear D gene. CDR1 is DFQATT, CDR2 SNEGSKA, per germline (reference sequence). The CDR3 has 12 amino acids. Trimming took 5 bases from V and 7 from J, leaving 12 bases between them. The CDR3 DNA follows: TGCAGTGCTGCCATGGGCCAGCAGCCCCAGCATTTT. As protein: CSAAMGQQPQHF.

This clonotype was picked up many times. The chain is built from TRBV27 and TRBJ2-7; 10 bases line up with TRBD2. With 8 bases clipped from V and 2 bases from J, the junction kept 18 bases outside the gene matches. CDR1 is MNHEY, CDR2 SMNVEV, per germline (reference sequence). CDR3 size: 18 residues. CDR3 sequence reads: CASARGGISGRPTYEQYF. The CDR3, as DNA: TGTGCCAGCGCCCGCGGCGGGATTAGCGGGAGGCCCACCTACGAGCAGTACTTC.

The sample holds a few counts of this clonotype. The chain carries TRBV5-8 and TRBJ1-5; TRBD1 is a possible D gene (5 bases). This CDR3 is 14 amino acids long. CDR1 SGHTS and CDR2 YDEGEE come from the germline V gene. The V and J ends lost 1 base and 4 bases respectively, with 9 bases between them. The DNA for the CDR3 is TGTGCCAGCAGCTTGCCGGGGGATAATCAGCCCCAGCATTTT. Its translation: CASSLPGDNQPQHF.